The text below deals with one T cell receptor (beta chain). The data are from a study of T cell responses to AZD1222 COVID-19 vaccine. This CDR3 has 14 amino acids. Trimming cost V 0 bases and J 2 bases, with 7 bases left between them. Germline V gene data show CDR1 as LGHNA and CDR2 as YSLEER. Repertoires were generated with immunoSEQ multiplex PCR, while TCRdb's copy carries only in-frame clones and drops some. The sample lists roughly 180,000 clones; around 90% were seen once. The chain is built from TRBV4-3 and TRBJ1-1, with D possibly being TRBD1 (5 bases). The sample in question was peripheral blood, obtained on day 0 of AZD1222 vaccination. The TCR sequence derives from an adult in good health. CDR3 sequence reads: CASSQEGANTEAFF. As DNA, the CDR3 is TGCGCCAGCAGCCAAGAAGGGGCTAACACTGAAGCTTTCTTT.